Listed below are T cell receptor beta chains from one sample, sequenced in a study of blood T cell repertoires in COVID-19. The table came from immunoSEQ multiplex PCR; TCRdb's copy has only in-frame clones and leaves some out. The sample includes 200,000 or so clones, 80% of them seen just once. Sequencing used peripheral blood. Receptors were obtained from a human donor in a cohort sampled during active COVID-19. Each CDR3 is given with its conserved first and last residue. D genes are given only for firm matches. Size tells how often a clone was seen (once, few, many) or the class of an expanded clone, and some rows leave it out.

>.|.|TRBJ1-6|TRBV27
TGTGCCAGCAGTTTATTTGGACAGATAGACTCACCCCTCCACTTT
CASSLFGQIDSPLHF
>.|.|TRBJ1-2|TRBV6-5
TGTGCCAGCAGTTACTCGTCAGGGTCCTATGGCTACACCTTC
CASSYSSGSYGYTF
>.|.|TRBJ1-5|TRBV28
TGTGCCAGCAGACCCTGGCGGGTGGTTAACCAGCCCCAGCATTTT
CASRPWRVVNQPQHF
>.|TRBD1|TRBJ1-2|TRBV7-2
TGTGCCAGCAGCTCCTCCGCTTGGACAGGGAAGGATGGCTACACCTTC
CASSSSAWTGKDGYTF
>.|.|TRBJ2-1|TRBV15
TGTGCCACCAGCAGAGTTTTTGGGGGAGCGGGTTACAATGAGCAGTTCTTC
CATSRVFGGAGYNEQFF
>few|.|TRBJ1-1|TRBV5-1
TGCGCCAGCAGCTTGGAACAGAACACTGAAGCTTTCTTT
CASSLEQNTEAFF
>.|TRBD1|TRBJ1-2|TRBV19
TGTGCCAGTACGACGGGACAGAGACCTAACTATGGCTACACCTTC
CASTTGQRPNYGYTF
>.|.|TRBJ1-1|TRBV20-1
TGCAGTGCTAGTTCGGACTTAGGGACAAACACTGAAGCTTTCTTT
CSASSDLGTNTEAFF
>once|.|TRBJ1-1|TRBV7-2
TGTGCCAGCAGCTTAGCCCCGGGGAACACTGAAGCTTTCTTT
CASSLAPGNTEAFF
>.|.|TRBJ2-7|TRBV7-2
TGTGCCAGCAGCTTAATTGCGGGATACGAGCAGTACTTC
CASSLIAGYEQYF
>.|.|TRBJ2-7|TRBV7-2
TGTGCCAGCAGCTTCGGCAGGGCCTACGAGCAGTACTTC
CASSFGRAYEQYF
>.|TRBD1|TRBJ1-2|TRBV18
TGTGCCAGCTCACTGGGGACAGACCTTAACTATGGCTACACCTTC
CASSLGTDLNYGYTF
>once|.|TRBJ1-2|TRBV29-1
TGCAGCGGAGGCAGGGCGGGAGGCTACACCTTC
CSGGRAGGYTF
>few|.|TRBJ2-1|TRBV6-1
TGTGCCAGCAGTGAACAGGGGCTTTACAATGAGCAGTTCTTC
CASSEQGLYNEQFF
>.|.|TRBJ1-2|TRBV5-4
TGTGCCAGCAGTTATGTTTGGGAGGGCAATGGCTACACCTTC
CASSYVWEGNGYTF
>.|.|TRBJ2-7|TRBV5-4
TGTGCCACTGGCGTGGGCCTCTACTACGAGCAGTACTTC
CATGVGLYYEQYF
>.|.|TRBJ2-7|TRBV27
TGTGCCAGCAGTTTATTTACGGTACTTTCGTCCTACGAGCAGTACTTC
CASSLFTVLSSYEQYF
>.|.|TRBJ2-1|TRBV6-5
TGTGCCAGCAGTTACTCGATACGGGGTGGGTCCAATGAGCAGTTCTTC
CASSYSIRGGSNEQFF
>once|.|TRBJ1-5|TRBV6-6
TGTGCCAGCAGTTACTCGGCCCGGGACTCAAATCAGCCCCAGCATTTT
CASSYSARDSNQPQHF
>.|.|TRBJ1-1|TRBV4-2
TGTGCCAGCAGCCGGACACAGGAAGGCAACACTGAAGCTTTCTTT
CASSRTQEGNTEAFF
>.|.|TRBJ2-7|TRBV5-5
TGTGCCAGCAGCTTGGAGGGCAGGGTTACCTACGAGCAGTACTTC
CASSLEGRVTYEQYF
>few|.|TRBJ2-7|TRBV5-1
TGCGCCAGCAGCCCGCAGGGGAACGAGCAGTACTTC
CASSPQGNEQYF
>.|TRBD2|TRBJ2-7|TRBV28
TGTGCCAGCAGTTTATTCACTAGCGGGAACTACGAGCAGTACTTC
CASSLFTSGNYEQYF
>.|.|TRBJ2-6|TRBV4-2
TGTGCCAGCAGCCAAGAAGGGACTCCTGGGGCCAACGTCCTGACTTTC
CASSQEGTPGANVLTF
>.|.|TRBJ2-7|TRBV19
TGTGCCAGTAGGGTTGCAGCGGGCTCACCCACCTACGAGCAGTACTTC
CASRVAAGSPTYEQYF
>.|TRBD2|TRBJ2-7|TRBV28
TGTGCCAGCAGTTCCCCCGGGACTAGCCCCTACGAGCAGTACTTC
CASSSPGTSPYEQYF
>once|.|TRBJ2-7|TRBV28
TGTGCCAGCAGTCCTCGCCCCATGGGCAGACCCTACGAGCAGTACTTC
CASSPRPMGRPYEQYF
>once|.|TRBJ2-5|TRBV21-1
TGTGCCAGCAGCGGCGGAGACCAAGAGACCCAGTACTTC
CASSGGDQETQYF
>.|.|TRBJ1-1|TRBV25-1
TGTGCCAGCAGTAAATACTCACGGGGGGCGGACACTGAAGCTTTCTTT
CASSKYSRGADTEAFF
>.|TRBD2|TRBJ2-7|TRBV28
TGTGCCAGCAGTCCGAAACTAGCGGGGACCTACGAGCAGTACTTC
CASSPKLAGTYEQYF
>few|TRBD1|TRBJ1-2|TRBV5-1
TGCGCCAGCAGCAATAACAGGGGTACAGACTATGGCTACACCTTC
CASSNNRGTDYGYTF
>.|TRBD1|TRBJ2-7|TRBV7-3
TGTGCCAGCAGCCGGCCCGGGACAGCCTCCTACGAGCAGTACTTC
CASSRPGTASYEQYF
>many|TRBD1|TRBJ2-1|TRBV27
TGTGCCAGCAGTCCTCGACAGGGTTTCGACAATGAGCAGTTCTTC
CASSPRQGFDNEQFF
>once|.|TRBJ2-1|TRBV21-1
TGTGCCAGCACCTATCCGGGTCTAGCGGGAAACAATGAGCAGTTCTTC
CASTYPGLAGNNEQFF
>.|.|TRBJ2-2|TRBV19
TGTGCCAGTAGTATCCCTCTGGGCGTAGGCACCGGGGAGCTGTTTTTT
CASSIPLGVGTGELFF
>few|.|TRBJ2-7|TRBV27
TGTGCCAGCAGTTCAGGCGGCCGGGGTGACGAGCAGTACTTC
CASSSGGRGDEQYF
>.|TRBD1|TRBJ2-5|TRBV4-2
TGTGCCAGCAGCCAAAGGGGACAGGCTGAGACCCAGTACTTC
CASSQRGQAETQYF
>.|TRBD1|TRBJ2-7|TRBV19
TGTGCCAGTAGTATGGGACAGGCGGCCTACGAGCAGTACTTC
CASSMGQAAYEQYF
>.|TRBD1|TRBJ1-2|TRBV19
TGTGCCAGTAGTATCTTTCGGACAGGGAGCTATGGCTACACCTTC
CASSIFRTGSYGYTF
>.|.|TRBJ2-1|TRBV6-5
TGTGCCAGCAGTTACTCGAGAGGTCGGGGGGAGCAGTTCTTC
CASSYSRGRGEQFF
>.|TRBD2|TRBJ2-2|TRBV27
TGTGCCAGCAGTCCTCGGGGGGGAACCGGGGAGCTGTTTTTT
CASSPRGGTGELFF
>.|TRBD1|TRBJ1-2|TRBV6-1
TGTGCCAGCAGTGAGTGGGACAGGGGATTAGGTGGCTACACCTTC
CASSEWDRGLGGYTF
>once|.|TRBJ1-3|TRBV13
TGTGCCAGCAGCTTAGATCCAGGAAGGGGAAACACCATATATTTT
CASSLDPGRGNTIYF
>.|.|TRBJ2-7|TRBV6-2/TRBV6-3
TGTGCCAGCAGTTACTCTAACTACGAGCAGTACTTC
CASSYSNYEQYF
>.|.|TRBJ2-5|TRBV15
TGTGCCACCAGCAGAGATCCGCAGCGGGAGACCCAGTACTTC
CATSRDPQRETQYF
>.|.|TRBJ2-7|TRBV9
TGTGCCAGCAGCCCGCAGACAGCAAGCTCCTACGAGCAGTACTTC
CASSPQTASSYEQYF
>.|.|TRBJ2-7|TRBV7-9
TGTGCCAGCAGATCAGGAGGGCGGGATTCATCCTACGAGCAGTACTTC
CASRSGGRDSSYEQYF
>few|.|TRBJ1-1|TRBV18
TGTGCCAGCTCACCTGCAGCGGCCACTGAAGCTTTCTTT
CASSPAAATEAFF
>once|TRBD1|TRBJ1-4|TRBV4-2
TGTGCCAGCAACAGACAGGGGGCAAACGAAAAACTGTTTTTT
CASNRQGANEKLFF
>.|.|TRBJ1-2|TRBV7-2
TGTGCCAGCAGCTCCTGGAGGGATTATGGCTACACCTTC
CASSSWRDYGYTF
>.|TRBD2|TRBJ2-3|TRBV2
TGTGCCAGCAACCCGAGACTAGCAGAAGATACGCAGTATTTT
CASNPRLAEDTQYF
>.|TRBD2|TRBJ2-3|TRBV28
TGTGCCAGCAGTCCTGGACTAGCGGTTACTAGCACAGATACGCAGTATTTT
CASSPGLAVTSTDTQYF
>.|TRBD1|TRBJ2-3|TRBV6-5
TGTGCCAGCAGCCGGACAGGCCGCACAGATACGCAGTATTTT
CASSRTGRTDTQYF
>few|TRBD1|TRBJ1-3|TRBV28
TGTGCCAGCCGGACAGGGAGCTTCTCTGGAAACACCATATATTTT
CASRTGSFSGNTIYF